Shown below are 16 T cell receptor beta chains from a single sample sequenced in a study of radiotherapy plus CTLA-4 blockade in lung cancer (dated by TCRdb to the late 2010s). The library was prepared using the immunoSEQ multiplex PCR assay. TCRdb's version of the immuneACCESS table is confined to in-frame rearrangements and falls short of the full clone set. An unresolved V gene accounts for under half of the shortfall where checked; the remainder is of unknown origin. Recorded for this sample are 45,000 to 55,000 clones; more than 60% of them occurred a single time. Roughly 3.5% of the sample is held by the ten biggest clonotypes. Sequenced material: peripheral blood, taken from a patient treated with radiotherapy plus ipilimumab. These TCRs come from a human donor with non-small cell lung cancer who had a partial response to radiotherapy plus ipilimumab.

This clone was observed once. Different DNA sequences within this sample yield the same CDR3. V usage is TRBV7-3 and J usage is TRBJ2-1, with 12 bases matching TRBD2. The junction had 2 bases not matched to a gene; V was cut back by 4 bases and J by 7 bases. The CDR3 consists of 14 residues. CDR1 and CDR2 from the germline V gene are SGHTA and FQGTGA. This CDR3 is CASSSSGGGNEQFF. The CDR3 DNA follows: TGTGCCAGCAGCTCTAGCGGGGGGGGAAATGAGCAGTTCTTC.

This rearrangement joins TRBV6-1 to TRBJ2-7; maybe TRBD1 (5 bases). The CDR3 extends over 16 amino acids. The germline CDR1 and CDR2 sequences are MNHNS and SASEGT. Trimming stripped 4 bases from V and 5 bases from J, with 21 bases between. The CDR3 DNA sequence: TGTGCCAGCAGTGGCTATCGTCAGGGAAGGAAGGACGAGCAGTACTTC. This encodes CASSGYRQGRKDEQYF.

J is TRBJ2-5 and V is TRBV14; no clear D. Looked up from germline, CDR1 is SGHDN and CDR2 is FVKESK. V was cut by 1 base and J by 5 bases, with 8 bases left in between. The CDR3 totals 13 residues. The CDR3 here is CASSQGARETQYF. DNA of the CDR3: TGTGCCAGCAGCCAAGGGGCGCGCGAGACCCAGTACTTC.

The table lists this clone with a count of one. This sequence joins TRBV19 and TRBJ1-1; 11 bases match TRBD1. Germline lookup yields CDR1 LNHDA and CDR2 SQIVND (reference sequence). The length of the CDR3 is 16 residues. The V gene end was trimmed by 0 bases and the J gene end by 6 bases; junction bases not matched to a gene: 6. CDR3 bases: TGTGCCAGTAGTATAGAACCGGGACAGGGGGTGGCTGAAGCTTTCTTT. As protein: CASSIEPGQGVAEAFF.

The chain carries TRBV27 and TRBJ2-2; 7 nucleotides align to TRBD2. After removal of 5 bases from V and 5 bases from J, the junction contained 8 bases not matched to a gene. The CDR3 contains 15 residues. Germline CDR1 is MNHEY and CDR2 is SMNVEV (reference sequence). CDR3 coding DNA: TGTGCCAGCAGTGTACAGACTAGCCTGACCGGGGAGCTGTTTTTT. Translating it yields CASSVQTSLTGELFF.

This clone was seen a few times. The rearrangement joins TRBV19 to TRBJ1-2; 7 bases align to TRBD1. Unmatched junction bases numbered 6, after V lost 10 bases and J lost 7 bases. The germline CDR1 and CDR2 sequences are LNHDA and SQIVND (reference sequence). This CDR3 contains 11 residues. CDR3 sequence (DNA): TGTGCCATCCGAGGGGGCCTTGGCTACACCTTC. The encoded protein is CAIRGGLGYTF. Variable domain in full (rest from reference TRBV19 and TRBJ1-2): DGGITQSPKYLFRKEGQNVTLSCEQNLNHDAMYWYRQDPGQGLRLIYYSQIVNDFQKGDIAEGYSVSREKKESFPLTVTSAQKNPTAFYLCAIRGGLGYTFGSGTRLTVV.

J is TRBJ2-7 and V is TRBV10-3, with D tentatively TRBD1 (6 bases). The V end was cut by 7 bases, the J end by 4 bases, with 17 bases between. In germline, CDR1 is ENHRY, CDR2 SYGVKD. This CDR3 has 14 amino acids. The CDR3 coding sequence is TGTGCCATCACCCCGGGACACAAAGGGTACGAGCAGTACTTC. Encoded protein: CAITPGHKGYEQYF.

The rearrangement links TRBV5-1 to TRBJ1-1; 9 bases map to TRBD1. V lost 4 bases to trimming and J lost 3 bases; unmatched junction nucleotides: 13. In germline, CDR1 is SGHRS, CDR2 YFSETQ. This CDR3 spans 17 amino acids. In DNA, the CDR3 is TGCGCCAGCAGCGGCCCCCGGGACAGGGCCTCTTACACTGAAGCTTTCTTT. It encodes CASSGPRDRASYTEAFF.

This clone has only a few counts. The V call is TRBV10-3, the J call TRBJ1-5; D uncertain. Trimming took 5 bases from V and 3 from J, leaving 8 bases between them. The CDR3 length is 13 residues. CDR1 is ENHRY and CDR2 is SYGVKD in the germline V gene. The CDR3 nucleotides read TGTGCCATCAGTCGGGGAAACAATCAGCCCCAGCATTTT. As protein: CAISRGNNQPQHF.

The gene calls are TRBV5-1 and TRBJ2-1; TRBD2 is a possible D gene (6 bases). Trimming took 3 bases from V and 4 from J, leaving 17 bases between them. The CDR3 has 16 residues. Germline-derived CDR1 and CDR2 are SGHRS and YFSETQ. Written as DNA, the CDR3 is TGCGCCAGCAGCTCGGCAGCAGGTGGGGGGTACAATGAGCAGTTCTTC. It yields the protein CASSSAAGGGYNEQFF.

This clone was seen only once. V gene TRBV29-1 combines with J gene TRBJ2-1; the match to TRBD2 covers 14 bases. This CDR3 is 13 amino acids long. V gave up 4 bases and J gave up 14 bases; unmatched junction bases: 7. Germline V gene lookup returns CDR1 SQVTM and CDR2 ANQGSEA. CDR3 DNA: TGCAGCGTTGGACTAGCGGGGGGGGTCCCGGAGTTCTTC. Translating it yields CSVGLAGGVPEFF.

The genes are TRBV6-1 and TRBJ1-5; 7 nucleotides agree with TRBD1. Germline trimming cut 0 bases from V and 1 base from J; bases unmatched to any gene: 6. Looked up from germline, CDR1 is MNHNS and CDR2 is SASEGT. The CDR3 has 17 amino acids. CDR3 nucleotides: TGTGCCAGCAGTGAAGCAGGGGGCAGGTCAAGCAATCAGCCCCAGCATTTT. It is translated as CASSEAGGRSSNQPQHF.

For the CDR3, the DNA is TGTGCCAGCAGACGACAGGGATACTATGGCTACACCTTC. Its translation: CASRRQGYYGYTF. The chain has TRBV6-5 and TRBJ1-2; 7 positions agree with TRBD1. The germline V gene encodes CDR1 MNHEY and CDR2 SVGAGI. The trim removed 6 bases at V and 3 bases at J, leaving 4 bases unmatched. The CDR3 is 13 residues long.

V is TRBV9 and J is TRBJ2-5; maybe TRBD2 (6 bases). The CDR3 is made up of 13 amino acids. V was shortened by 0 bases and J by 3 bases, with 6 bases between the two germline ends. Looked up from germline, CDR1 is SGDLS and CDR2 is YYNGEE. In DNA form, the CDR3 reads TGTGCCAGCAGCGTAGGGGGGGAAGAGACCCAGTACTTC. Its protein product is CASSVGGEETQYF. Looking up the rest from reference TRBV9 and TRBJ2-5 gives the full variable domain: DSGVTQTPKHLITATGQRVTLRCSPRSGDLSVYWYQQSLDQGLQFLIQYYNGEERAKGNILERFSAQQFPDLHSELNLSSLELGDSALYFCASSVGGEETQYFGPGTRLLVL.

CDR3 amino acids: CASSLGQGLSSYNEQFF. The DNA for the CDR3 is TGCGCCAGCAGCTTGGGGCAGGGCTTGAGCTCCTACAATGAGCAGTTCTTC. This chain uses TRBV5-1 with TRBJ2-1; tentatively, D is TRBD1 (5 bases). In germline, CDR1 is SGHRS, CDR2 YFSETQ. This CDR3 comprises 17 residues. V lost 0 bases and J 0 bases, leaving 13 bases between the germline ends. Full variable domain (remainder filled in from reference TRBV5-1 and TRBJ2-1): KAGVTQTPRYLIKTRGQQVTLSCSPISGHRSVSWYQQTPGQGLQFLFEYFSETQRNKGNFPGRFSGRQFSNSRSEMNVSTLELGDSALYLCASSLGQGLSSYNEQFFGPGTRLTVL.

The chain has TRBV7-9 and TRBJ2-1; 12 bases fit TRBD1. Germline trimming cut 5 bases from V and 9 bases from J; bases unmatched to any gene: 5. Germline CDR1 reads SEHNR; CDR2 reads FQNEAQ (reference sequence). This CDR3 contains 14 residues. This CDR3 reads CASSPGTGGSEQFF. DNA of the CDR3: TGTGCCAGCAGCCCTGGGACAGGGGGCAGTGAGCAGTTCTTC. Based on the CDR3 plus reference TRBV7-9 and TRBJ2-1, the full variable domain is DTGVSQNPRHKITKRGQNVTFRCDPISEHNRLYWYRQTLGQGPEFLTYFQNEAQLEKSRLLSDRFSAERPKGSFSTLEIQRTEQGDSAMYLCASSPGTGGSEQFFGPGTRLTVL.